Below, one T cell receptor beta chain is given with its context. Its cognate antigen is unknown. The sample originates from a study of cytomegalovirus exposure and HLA in healthy donors. 60 Vbeta and 13 Jbeta primers were used in PCR. Generated by immunoSEQ multiplex PCR, the TCRdb table keeps only in-frame clones and is missing some. Here the sample spans roughly 100,000 clones, over 70% being singletons. General study findings and limits: With high specificity and sensitivity, the classifier reportedly diagnosed cytomegalovirus status.

Germline CDR1 MRHNA, CDR2 SNTAGT. CDR3 length equals 15 residues. The J segment lost 0 bases and the V segment lost 6 bases, leaving 6 bases of the junction unmatched. The rearrangement joins TRBV6-4 to TRBJ2-3; 7 bases map to TRBD1. This TCR came from a male donor in good health and CMV-seropositive. The sample taken for sequencing was PBMCs. The CDR3 DNA is TGTGCCAGCAGCTGGACAGGACAGAGCACAGATACGCAGTATTTT. Translated, it gives CASSWTGQSTDTQYF.